The 4 T cell receptor beta chains in this list originate from one sample, sequenced in a study of graft-versus-host responses after intestinal transplantation. Sequencing used immunoSEQ multiplex PCR; TCRdb keeps in-frame clones, though not all of them. The sample has 7,400 or so clones; approximately 31% are singletons. Responders (roughly 200,000, CFSE-labeled) met roughly 200,000 stimulators that were irradiated and violet-dye-labeled. Specimen: alloreactive CD8+ T cells from a mixed lymphocyte reaction culture, collected before intestinal transplant. Indicated subset: CFSE-low proliferating T cells sorted from approximately 6-day pre-transplant mixed lymphocyte reaction (GvH or HvG direction). The receptors here all came from a human patient who received an intestinal transplant.

The CDR3 sequence: CASSFTSGNTGELFF. In DNA form, the CDR3 reads TGTGCCAGCAGCTTCACTAGCGGGAACACCGGGGAGCTGTTTTTT. The chain couples TRBV9 to TRBJ2-2; 8 bases are shared with TRBD2. This CDR3 region has 15 residues. Germline V lookup: CDR1 SGDLS, CDR2 YYNGEE. The V gene end was trimmed by 4 bases and the J gene end by 1 base; junction bases not matched to a gene: 3. The full variable domain, completed using reference TRBV9 and TRBJ2-2, is DSGVTQTPKHLITATGQRVTLRCSPRSGDLSVYWYQQSLDQGLQFLIQYYNGEERAKGNILERFSAQQFPDLHSELNLSSLELGDSALYFCASSFTSGNTGELFFGEGSRLTVL.

CDR3 bases: TGTGCCAGCAGCTTAATGGGGGCTCGGACTGAAGCTTTCTTT. It codes for CASSLMGARTEAFF. This rearrangement joins TRBV7-3 to TRBJ1-1; a weak D match, TRBD1 (6 bases). CDR1 and CDR2 from the germline V gene are SGHTA and FQGTGA. V was pared by 1 base and J by 5 bases, with 11 bases between. The CDR3 extends over 14 amino acids. The full variable domain, completed using reference TRBV7-3 and TRBJ1-1, is GAGVSQTPSNKVTEKGKYVELRCDPISGHTALYWYRQSLGQGPEFLIYFQGTGAADDSGLPNDRFFAVRPEGSVSTLKIQRTERGDSAVYLCASSLMGARTEAFFGQGTRLTVV.

This clone was observed a few times. The chain uses TRBV7-9 and TRBJ2-7; a weak D match, TRBD2 (5 bases). Germline lookup yields CDR1 SEHNR and CDR2 FQNEAQ (reference sequence). V lost 1 base to trimming and J lost 4 bases, with 5 bases between them. The CDR3 contains 12 residues. The CDR3 sequence: CASSLGTYEQYF. CDR3 DNA: TGTGCCAGCAGCTTAGGGACTTACGAGCAGTACTTC.

J is TRBJ1-4 and V is TRBV9; TRBD1 matches 7 bases. V trimming: 0 bases; J trimming: 8 bases; junction bases outside the gene matches: 4. Germline CDR1 SGDLS, CDR2 YYNGEE. The CDR3 has 14 residues. CDR3 sequence reads: CASSVEGGPEKLFF. The CDR3, as DNA: TGTGCCAGCAGCGTAGAAGGGGGCCCCGAAAAACTGTTTTTT.